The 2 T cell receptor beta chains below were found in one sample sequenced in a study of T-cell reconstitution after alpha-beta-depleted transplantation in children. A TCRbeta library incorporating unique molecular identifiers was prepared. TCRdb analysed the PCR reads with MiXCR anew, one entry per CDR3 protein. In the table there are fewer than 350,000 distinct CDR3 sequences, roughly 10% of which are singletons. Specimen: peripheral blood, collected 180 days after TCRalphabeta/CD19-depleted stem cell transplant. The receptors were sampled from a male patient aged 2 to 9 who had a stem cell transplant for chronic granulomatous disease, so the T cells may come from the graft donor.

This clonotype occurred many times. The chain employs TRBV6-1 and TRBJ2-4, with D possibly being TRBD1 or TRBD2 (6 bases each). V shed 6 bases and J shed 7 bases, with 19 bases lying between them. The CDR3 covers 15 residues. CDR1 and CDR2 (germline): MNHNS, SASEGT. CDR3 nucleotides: TGTGCCAGCAGGAGGACAAGGGGGGACGGGAACATTCAGTACTTC. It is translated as CASRRTRGDGNIQYF.

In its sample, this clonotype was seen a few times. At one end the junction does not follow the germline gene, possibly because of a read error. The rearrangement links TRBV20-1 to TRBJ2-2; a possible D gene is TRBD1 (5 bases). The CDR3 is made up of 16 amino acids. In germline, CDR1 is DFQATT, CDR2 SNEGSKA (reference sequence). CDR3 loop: CCAREGRGVRTGELFF. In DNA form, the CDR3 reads TGCTGTGCTAGAGAAGGAAGGGGTGTGAGGACCGGGGAGCTGTTTTTT.